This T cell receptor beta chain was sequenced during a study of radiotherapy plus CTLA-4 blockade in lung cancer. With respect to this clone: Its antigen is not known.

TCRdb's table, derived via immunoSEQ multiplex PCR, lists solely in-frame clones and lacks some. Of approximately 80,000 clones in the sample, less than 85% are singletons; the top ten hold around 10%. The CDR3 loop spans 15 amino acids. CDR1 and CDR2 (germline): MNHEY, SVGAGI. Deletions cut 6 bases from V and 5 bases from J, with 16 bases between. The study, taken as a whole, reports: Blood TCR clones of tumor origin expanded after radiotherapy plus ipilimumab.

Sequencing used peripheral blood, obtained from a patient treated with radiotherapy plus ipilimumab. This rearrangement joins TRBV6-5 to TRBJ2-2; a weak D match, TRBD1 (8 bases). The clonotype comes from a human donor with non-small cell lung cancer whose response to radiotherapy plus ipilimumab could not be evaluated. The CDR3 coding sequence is TGTGCCAGCAGACTACAGGGGGGGTATACCGGGGAGCTGTTTTTT. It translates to CASRLQGGYTGELFF.